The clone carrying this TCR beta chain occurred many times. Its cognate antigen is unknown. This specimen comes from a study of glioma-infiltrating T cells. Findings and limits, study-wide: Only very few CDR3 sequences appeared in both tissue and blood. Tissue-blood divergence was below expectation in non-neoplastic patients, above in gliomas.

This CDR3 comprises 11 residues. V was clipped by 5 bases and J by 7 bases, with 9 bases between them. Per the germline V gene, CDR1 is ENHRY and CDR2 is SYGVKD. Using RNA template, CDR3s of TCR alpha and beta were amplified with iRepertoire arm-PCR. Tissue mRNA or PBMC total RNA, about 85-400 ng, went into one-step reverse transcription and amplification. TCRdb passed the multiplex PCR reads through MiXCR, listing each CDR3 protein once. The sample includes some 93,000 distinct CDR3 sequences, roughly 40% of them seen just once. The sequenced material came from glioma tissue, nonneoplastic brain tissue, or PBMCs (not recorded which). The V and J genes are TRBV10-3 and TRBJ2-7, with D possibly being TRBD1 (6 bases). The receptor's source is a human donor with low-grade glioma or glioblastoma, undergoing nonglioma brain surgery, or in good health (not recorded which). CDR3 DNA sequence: TGTGCCATCAGTAGAACAGGGGAGCAGTACTTC. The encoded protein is CAISRTGEQYF.